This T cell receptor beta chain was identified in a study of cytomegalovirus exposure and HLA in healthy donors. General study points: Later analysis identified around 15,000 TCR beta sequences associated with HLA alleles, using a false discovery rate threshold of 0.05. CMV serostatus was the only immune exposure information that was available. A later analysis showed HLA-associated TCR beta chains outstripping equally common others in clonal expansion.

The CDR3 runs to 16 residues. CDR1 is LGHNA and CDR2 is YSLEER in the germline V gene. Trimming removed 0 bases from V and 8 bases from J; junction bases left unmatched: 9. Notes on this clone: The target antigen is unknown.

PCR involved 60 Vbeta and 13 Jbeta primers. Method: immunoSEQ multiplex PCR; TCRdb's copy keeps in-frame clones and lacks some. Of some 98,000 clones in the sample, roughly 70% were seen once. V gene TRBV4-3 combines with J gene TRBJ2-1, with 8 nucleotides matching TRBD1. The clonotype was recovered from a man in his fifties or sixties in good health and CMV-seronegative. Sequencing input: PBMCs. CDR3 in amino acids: CASSQDFSGQGHEQFF. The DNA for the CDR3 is TGCGCCAGCAGCCAAGATTTTTCTGGACAGGGCCATGAGCAGTTCTTC.